The 26 T cell receptor beta chains below all came from one sample that was sequenced in a study of T cell responses to AZD1222 COVID-19 vaccine. Clones were read by immunoSEQ multiplex PCR, and TCRdb kept only the in-frame ones, dropping some. The data show more than 80,000 clones, 80% to 95% seen once. The sample here was peripheral blood, taken 28 days after the second AZD1222 dose. These receptors came from an adult who received the AZD1222 COVID-19 vaccine.

The chain uses TRBV3-1 (or the pseudogene TRBV3-2) and TRBJ1-2, with D tentatively TRBD1 (6 bases). The V end lost 1 base, the J end lost 6 bases, and 15 bases lay between the germline ends. This CDR3 spans 15 amino acids. Germline CDR1 reads LGHDT; CDR2 reads YNNKEL (reference sequence). The CDR3 bases are TGTGCCAGCAGCCAAGCTGACAGGTCGGGAGATGGCTACACCTTC. It encodes CASSQADRSGDGYTF.

The chain carries TRBV5-1 and TRBJ2-5; D possibly matches TRBD1 or TRBD2 (5 bases each). V gave up 1 base and J gave up 1 base, with 11 bases separating them. The CDR3 totals 15 residues. The germline V gene has CDR1 SGHRS and CDR2 YFSETQ. CDR3 sequence reads: CASSLRSGTQETQYF. DNA of the CDR3: TGCGCCAGCAGCTTGAGGTCAGGGACCCAAGAGACCCAGTACTTC.

A remark on this clone: The same CDR3 is also encoded by other DNA sequences in this sample. The V and J genes are TRBV5-1 and TRBJ2-7, with D tentatively TRBD2 (5 bases). CDR3 size: 14 residues. Germline V gene data show CDR1 as SGHRS and CDR2 as YFSETQ. V was clipped by 0 bases and J by 2 bases, with 9 bases between them. This CDR3 reads CASSLAEGPYEQYF. DNA for the CDR3: TGCGCCAGCAGCTTGGCCGAGGGTCCCTACGAGCAGTACTTC.

V gene TRBV5-4 combines with J gene TRBJ1-2; D possibly corresponds to TRBD1 (5 bases). V lost 0 bases, J lost 6 bases, and 9 bases lay in between. Germline loops: CDR1 SGHNT, CDR2 YYREEE (reference sequence). There are 13 residues in the CDR3. This CDR3 reads CASSLAGGDGYTF. In DNA form, the CDR3 reads TGTGCCAGCAGCTTGGCCGGGGGAGATGGCTACACCTTC.

The chain uses TRBV4-1 and TRBJ2-1; 13 nucleotides agree with TRBD2. The CDR3 totals 19 residues. Unmatched junction bases numbered 16, after V lost 6 bases and J lost 5 bases. CDR1 is MGHRA and CDR2 is YSYEKL in the germline V gene. The CDR3 DNA sequence: TGCGCCAGCAGGTCGGGACTAGCGGGAAAAAATTTCCCCAACAATGAGCAGTTCTTC. Protein: CASRSGLAGKNFPNNEQFF.

In its sample, this clone was seen a few times. The chain has TRBV7-2 and TRBJ1-3; D unclear. Germline loops: CDR1 SGHTA, CDR2 FQGNSA. CDR3 length equals 14 residues. V dropped 5 bases and J dropped 2 bases, with 10 bases sitting between them. The CDR3 DNA reads as TGTGCCAGCAGCCTCGAGGGAACTGGAAACACCATATATTTT. It is translated as CASSLEGTGNTIYF.

J is TRBJ2-1 and V is TRBV9, with 8 nucleotides matching TRBD1. CDR3 length: 14 amino acids. V trimming: 5 bases; J trimming: 8 bases; junction bases outside the gene matches: 9. Germline V gene sequence: CDR1 SGDLS, CDR2 YYNGEE. The CDR3 protein is CASSGQGGYHEQFF. DNA for the CDR3: TGTGCCAGCAGTGGACAGGGTGGGTATCATGAGCAGTTCTTC.

The CDR3 nucleotides read TGTGCCAGCAGTCCAATAATCCGGGACTGGCCTGGTAAGCCCCAGCATTTT. This codes for CASSPIIRDWPGKPQHF. The chain couples TRBV27 to TRBJ1-5; D perhaps matches TRBD1 (5 bases). Trimming removed 5 bases from V and 8 bases from J, with 25 bases in between. The germline CDR1 and CDR2 sequences are MNHEY and SMNVEV (reference sequence). This CDR3 is built from 17 residues.

This chain links TRBV30 with TRBJ2-6; D is perhaps TRBD1 (6 bases). This CDR3 is 15 amino acids long. V was cut by 2 bases and J by 1 base, with 9 bases left in between. Per the germline V gene, CDR1 is GTSNPN and CDR2 is SVGIG (reference sequence). The chain's CDR3 is CAWSNRVSGANVLTF. The CDR3 DNA sequence: TGTGCCTGGAGTAACAGGGTATCTGGGGCCAACGTCCTGACTTTC.

The gene calls are TRBV6-5 and TRBJ2-1, with 9 bases identical to TRBD2. J lost 4 bases, V lost 7 bases, and 8 bases had no gene match. Germline loops: CDR1 MNHEY, CDR2 SVGAGI. The CDR3 runs to 15 residues. For the CDR3, the DNA is TGTGCCAGCACTAATAGCGGGAGCGGTTACAATGAGCAGTTCTTC. Translated, it gives CASTNSGSGYNEQFF.

This clone was found a few times. The sample has other DNA sequences that encode this CDR3 too. This rearrangement joins TRBV7-2 to TRBJ2-5; D ambiguous. The CDR3 covers 12 residues. Deletions cut 0 bases from V and 5 bases from J, with 4 bases between. CDR1 is SGHTA, CDR2 FQGNSA, per germline. In nucleotides, the CDR3 is TGTGCCAGCAGCTTAGCGCGGGAGACCCAGTACTTC. Protein product: CASSLARETQYF.

V usage is TRBV5-5 and J usage is TRBJ1-5; D possibly corresponds to TRBD1 (6 bases). This CDR3 has 15 residues. V dropped 4 bases and J dropped 11 bases, with 22 bases sitting between them. Germline assignment: CDR1 SGHKS and CDR2 YYEKEE (reference sequence). For the CDR3, the DNA is TGTGCCAGCAGCGAGGCGGGGGACACCTTGCCGGCCCAGCATTTT. Encoded protein: CASSEAGDTLPAQHF. The whole variable domain, filled in from reference TRBV5-5 and TRBJ1-5, reads DAGVTQSPTHLIKTRGQQVTLRCSPISGHKSVSWYQQVLGQGPQFIFQYYEKEERGRGNFPDRFSARQFPNYSSELNVNALLLGDSALYLCASSEAGDTLPAQHFGDGTRLSIL.

The J gene is TRBJ2-2, the V gene TRBV7-9; TRBD1 matches 7 bases. The ends lost 2 bases at V and 2 bases at J; junction bases unmatched: 2. In germline, CDR1 is SEHNR, CDR2 FQNEAQ (reference sequence). The CDR3 loop spans 15 amino acids. Written as DNA, the CDR3 is TGTGCCAGCAGCTTACGACAGGGAAACACCGGGGAGCTGTTTTTT. This sequence encodes CASSLRQGNTGELFF.

The CDR3 DNA is TGTGCCAGCAGCCCGGGACTAGCGGGAACCGGGGAGCTGTTTTTT. It translates to CASSPGLAGTGELFF. The chain carries TRBV7-2 and TRBJ2-2; 13 positions match TRBD2. The J segment lost 5 bases and the V segment lost 5 bases, leaving 2 bases of the junction unmatched. The CDR3 consists of 15 residues. CDR1 is SGHTA and CDR2 is FQGNSA in the germline V gene.

The J gene is TRBJ2-5, the V gene TRBV5-4; 11 nucleotides match TRBD1. J was trimmed by 1 base and V by 3 bases; bases with no gene match: 2. The CDR3 length is 15 residues. CDR1 and CDR2 from the germline V gene are SGHNT and YYREEE (reference sequence). The CDR3 sequence: CASSSGTGGQETQYF. CDR3 in DNA: TGTGCCAGCAGCTCCGGGACAGGGGGCCAAGAGACCCAGTACTTC. The full variable domain, its missing parts supplied by reference TRBV5-4 and TRBJ2-5, is ETGVTQSPTHLIKTRGQQVTLRCSSQSGHNTVSWYQQALGQGPQFIFQYYREEENGRGNFPPRFSGLQFPNYSSELNVNALELDDSALYLCASSSGTGGQETQYFGPGTRLLVL.

This chain connects TRBV5-6 to TRBJ1-5, with 7 bases aligning to TRBD1. This CDR3 spans 16 amino acids. With V trimmed by 3 bases and J by 0 bases, 6 bases remained unmatched. Germline CDR1 reads SGHDT; CDR2 reads YYEEEE. CDR3 nucleotide sequence: TGTGCCAGCAGCTCCTCGACAGGGTTTAGCAATCAGCCCCAGCATTTT. The encoded protein is CASSSSTGFSNQPQHF. Full variable domain (missing parts from reference TRBV5-6 and TRBJ1-5): DAGVTQSPTHLIKTRGQQVTLRCSPKSGHDTVSWYQQALGQGPQFIFQYYEEEERQRGNFPDRFSGHQFPNYSSELNVNALLLGDSALYLCASSSSTGFSNQPQHFGDGTRLSIL.

V gene TRBV18 combines with J gene TRBJ2-1; 13 bases match TRBD2. The germline V gene encodes CDR1 KGHSH and CDR2 LQKENI. Losses at the gene ends were 4 bases for V and 5 bases for J; bases not matched to a gene: 2. The CDR3 runs 15 residues. The CDR3 nucleotides are TGTGCCAGCTCACTGGGACTAGCGGGAAACAATGAGCAGTTCTTC. This sequence encodes CASSLGLAGNNEQFF.

V usage is TRBV5-6 and J usage is TRBJ2-7; D assignment may be TRBD1 or TRBD2 (5 bases each). V lost 3 bases and J 5 bases, leaving 18 bases between the germline ends. Per germline, CDR1 SGHDT and CDR2 YYEEEE. The CDR3 runs 15 residues. In DNA, the CDR3 is TGTGCCAGCAGCTCCCCCCGGGGCCCGCTGCACGAGCAGTACTTC. Translation gives CASSSPRGPLHEQYF.

The chain recombines TRBV24-1 with TRBJ1-5; the D is unclear. From germline, CDR1 is KGHDR and CDR2 SFDVKD. This CDR3 spans 15 amino acids. Deletions cut 4 bases from V and 1 base from J, with 10 bases between. CDR3 residues: CATSDPGGSNQPQHF. CDR3 sequence (DNA): TGTGCCACCAGTGACCCGGGAGGGAGCAATCAGCCCCAGCATTTT.

This chain joins TRBV14 and TRBJ2-7, with 11 bases matching TRBD2. Per germline, CDR1 SGHDN and CDR2 FVKESK. This CDR3 comprises 15 residues. With 7 bases clipped from V and 2 bases from J, the junction kept 7 bases outside the gene matches. In DNA, the CDR3 is TGTGCCAGCACCCACGGGACTAGCGGACCCTACGAGCAGTACTTC. Protein: CASTHGTSGPYEQYF.

The CDR3: CATSDPGTSGRAADTQYF. The CDR3 region has the DNA TGTGCCACCAGTGATCCCGGGACTAGCGGGAGGGCCGCAGATACGCAGTATTTT. The genes are TRBV24-1 and TRBJ2-3, with 16 positions matching TRBD2. Germline loops: CDR1 KGHDR, CDR2 SFDVKD. The CDR3 covers 18 residues. The V and J ends lost 3 bases and 4 bases, in that order; junction bases with no gene match: 6.

The CDR3 DNA sequence: TGTGCCAGCAGCTTCCGGGAGGCGAGGGACACTGAAGCTTTCTTT. Translating gives CASSFREARDTEAFF. The V call is TRBV7-9, the J call TRBJ1-1; D is undetermined. Germline-derived CDR1 and CDR2 are SEHNR and FQNEAQ (reference sequence). The CDR3 loop spans 15 amino acids. Trimming cost V 3 bases and J 3 bases, with 14 bases left between them. The full variable domain, rest sourced from reference TRBV7-9 and TRBJ1-1, is DTGVSQNPRHKITKRGQNVTFRCDPISEHNRLYWYRQTLGQGPEFLTYFQNEAQLEKSRLLSDRFSAERPKGSFSTLEIQRTEQGDSAMYLCASSFREARDTEAFFGQGTRLTVV.

V usage is TRBV28 and J usage is TRBJ2-2; D is possibly TRBD1 or TRBD2 (5 bases each). V lost 5 bases to trimming and J lost 4 bases, with 14 bases between them. CDR1 is MDHEN, CDR2 SYDVKM, per germline. The CDR3 contains 15 residues. CDR3 in amino acids: CASSPGTDFTGELFF. CDR3 DNA sequence: TGTGCCAGCAGTCCCGGGACCGACTTCACCGGGGAGCTGTTTTTT.

The chain recombines TRBV11-1 with TRBJ2-3; 8 positions match TRBD2. From germline, CDR1 is SGHAT and CDR2 FQDESV (reference sequence). The CDR3 runs to 14 residues. The J segment lost 3 bases and the V segment lost 5 bases, leaving 4 bases of the junction unmatched. In DNA, the CDR3 is TGTGCCAGCAGCGGAGCGGGAGAAACAGATACGCAGTATTTT. Its protein is CASSGAGETDTQYF.

V and J are TRBV30 and TRBJ1-6; D perhaps matches TRBD1 (5 bases). V lost 0 bases, J lost 7 bases, and 13 bases lay in between. Germline V gene lookup returns CDR1 GTSNPN and CDR2 SVGIG (reference sequence). The CDR3 spans 15 residues. Written as DNA, the CDR3 is TGTGCCTGGAGTGTGATTCGGGGGGGGAATTCACCCCTCCACTTT. Translation: CAWSVIRGGNSPLHF.

V is TRBV10-3 and J is TRBJ2-1, with a tentative D call TRBD2 (7 bases). Germline CDR1 and CDR2: ENHRY and SYGVKD. Trimming stripped 6 bases from V and 7 bases from J, with 19 bases between. The CDR3 is 15 amino acids. The CDR3 is CAIRGGASSLNEQFF. In DNA form, the CDR3 reads TGTGCCATCAGGGGGGGGGCTTCCTCGCTAAATGAGCAGTTCTTC.